The 8 T cell receptor beta chains reported below all come from one sample, sequenced in a study of lymphopenia after photon versus proton radiotherapy. The table came from immunoSEQ multiplex PCR; TCRdb's copy has only in-frame clones and leaves some out. The sample has just over 25,000 clones; approximately 85% are singletons. The specimen was peripheral blood, collected from a patient treated with photon-based radiotherapy. These receptors originate from a man aged 30 to 39 with gastric cancer.

The chain recombines TRBV5-1 with TRBJ2-5, with D possibly matching TRBD1 (6 bases). The CDR3 extends over 14 amino acids. CDR1 is SGHRS and CDR2 is YFSETQ in the germline V gene. Trimming took 2 bases from V and 2 from J, leaving 10 bases between them. The chain's CDR3 is CASSLGDRQETQYF. CDR3 nucleotides: TGCGCCAGCAGCTTAGGTGACAGGCAAGAGACCCAGTACTTC.

The chain has TRBV18 and TRBJ2-7, with TRBD1 as a possible D gene (6 bases). Per germline, CDR1 KGHSH and CDR2 LQKENI. The CDR3 runs 13 residues. V lost 6 bases and J lost 7, with 16 bases in between. This CDR3 is CASSIGAGEEQYF. Here the CDR3 DNA reads TGTGCCAGCTCCATCGGGGCAGGGGAAGAGCAGTACTTC.

The rearrangement uses TRBV19 and TRBJ1-1; no definite D call. Germline V gene sequence: CDR1 LNHDA, CDR2 SQIVND (reference sequence). Trimming shortened V by 7 bases and J by 5 bases, and 11 bases separated the two germline ends. There are 12 residues in the CDR3. The CDR3 sequence: CASTEGRTEAFF. CDR3 nucleotides: TGTGCCAGTACGGAGGGCCGGACTGAAGCTTTCTTT.

The chain is built from TRBV11-3 and TRBJ2-1; D tentatively fits TRBD1 or TRBD2 (5 bases each). Germline CDR1 is SGHNT and CDR2 is YENEEA. The CDR3 consists of 14 residues. The V end lost 0 bases, the J end lost 5 bases, and 8 bases lay between the germline ends. CDR3 protein: CASSLDEGHNEQFF. CDR3 DNA: TGTGCCAGCAGCTTAGATGAGGGGCACAATGAGCAGTTCTTC.

This chain joins TRBV29-1 and TRBJ1-1, with D possibly matching TRBD1 (5 bases). The germline V and J ends were trimmed by 2 bases and 4 bases, with 20 bases remaining between them. The germline CDR1 and CDR2 sequences are SQVTM and ANQGSEA. The CDR3 consists of 16 residues. CDR3 nucleotide sequence: TGCAGCGTTGAACGTCCGGGGACCGGGGTTAGCACTGAAGCTTTCTTT. This translates into CSVERPGTGVSTEAFF.

The gene calls are TRBV9 and TRBJ1-5, with D maybe TRBD1 (5 bases). Germline-derived CDR1 and CDR2 are SGDLS and YYNGEE. The CDR3 extends over 15 amino acids. V dropped 4 bases and J dropped 3 bases, with 14 bases sitting between them. The DNA for the CDR3 is TGTGCCAGCAGCTACGGAGGGGATATCAATCAGCCCCAGCATTTT. The encoded protein is CASSYGGDINQPQHF.

This clone was seen a single time. The rearrangement joins TRBV28 to TRBJ1-1; D is possibly TRBD1 (6 bases). CDR1 and CDR2 from the germline V gene are MDHEN and SYDVKM. V was shortened by 2 bases and J by 3 bases, with 7 bases between the two germline ends. CDR3 length: 13 residues. The CDR3 region has the DNA TGTGCCAGCAGTTTAAACAGGGACACTGAAGCTTTCTTT. Translating it yields CASSLNRDTEAFF.

V is TRBV6-1 and J is TRBJ1-5; D ambiguous. There are 14 residues in the CDR3. The V and J ends lost 3 bases and 5 bases respectively, with 11 bases between them. Germline V gene sequence: CDR1 MNHNS, CDR2 SASEGT. The CDR3 spells CASSDGRVDQPQHF. For the CDR3, the DNA is TGTGCCAGCAGTGACGGCAGAGTTGATCAGCCCCAGCATTTT.